This TCR beta chain was obtained from a study of radiation and T cells in renal cell carcinoma. As for the study in general: Nephrectomy followed 15 Gy stereotactic body radiation by 4 weeks. Study results and caveats: Top tumor clonotypes rose in blood 2 weeks post-radiation, then contracted.

Method: immunoSEQ multiplex PCR; TCRdb's copy keeps in-frame clones and lacks some. Altogether 120,000 or so clones are present, about 81% being singletons, with the ten largest covering 1.5% to 2%. As regards this clone: Antigen specificity is unknown.

This CDR3 comprises 15 residues. CDR1 is SEHNR, CDR2 FQNEAQ, per germline (reference sequence). V was clipped by 6 bases and J by 8 bases, with 17 bases between them. Time point here: blood 2 weeks post-SBRT. Treatment in this sample: 15 Gy SBRT to primary tumor, nephrectomy 4 weeks later. This receptor was identified in a woman aged 60-70 years with renal cell carcinoma. The sequences come from blood, collected from a patient whose treatment included radiotherapy and nephrectomy. The rearrangement uses TRBV7-9 and TRBJ1-6; D is ambiguous. CDR3 DNA sequence: TGTGCCAGCAGTCGCGTCTCTCCTGGGGATTCACCCCTCCACTTT. This codes for CASSRVSPGDSPLHF.